These T cell receptor beta chains were read from a single sample in a study of blood T cells in healthy people across ages. TCRdb reprocessed the 5' RACE reads with MiXCR, giving one entry per CDR3 protein. The data show 270,000 or so distinct CDR3 sequences, with less than 30% seen just once and 29% held by the top ten. Material for sequencing was blood. The receptor set was obtained from a woman in her 70s in good health. The CDR3 runs from the conserved cysteine through the conserved F or W. The order of the fields is D gene, V gene, J gene, clone size, CDR3 protein, CDR3 DNA. The D gene is left open where the match is weak. Clone size is given for some rows only: seen once, a few or many times, or a class if the clone is expanded.

d_call: -; v_call: TRBV4-1; j_call: TRBJ2-1; clone_size: -; cdr3_aa: CASSQIDILAYNEQFF; cdr3_nt: TGCGCCAGCAGCCAGATAGACATACTAGCCTACAATGAGCAGTTCTTC
d_call: -; v_call: TRBV28; j_call: TRBJ2-5; clone_size: few; cdr3_aa: CASTPSGQRAETQYF; cdr3_nt: TGTGCCAGCACCCCATCGGGACAGCGGGCAGAGACCCAGTACTTC
d_call: -; v_call: TRBV6-4; j_call: TRBJ1-3; clone_size: few; cdr3_aa: CASREGPGNTIYF; cdr3_nt: TGTGCCAGCAGGGAGGGTCCCGGAAACACCATATATTTT
d_call: -; v_call: TRBV5-1; j_call: TRBJ2-7; clone_size: -; cdr3_aa: CASSPSAIGEQYF; cdr3_nt: TGCGCCAGCAGCCCGTCAGCGATCGGAGAGCAGTACTTC
d_call: -; v_call: TRBV5-5; j_call: TRBJ2-7; clone_size: -; cdr3_aa: CASSQADGYEQYF; cdr3_nt: TGTGCCAGCAGTCAAGCGGATGGGTACGAGCAGTACTTC
d_call: -; v_call: TRBV20-1; j_call: TRBJ2-1; clone_size: -; cdr3_aa: CSARDRDYNEQFF; cdr3_nt: TGCAGTGCTAGAGATCGGGACTACAATGAGCAGTTCTTC
d_call: -; v_call: TRBV7-2; j_call: TRBJ2-4; clone_size: few; cdr3_aa: CASSLSAIQYF; cdr3_nt: TGTGCCAGCAGCTTAAGTGCCATTCAGTACTTC
d_call: -; v_call: TRBV7-2; j_call: TRBJ2-7; clone_size: many; cdr3_aa: CASSFKSVLGAYEQYF; cdr3_nt: TGTGCCAGCAGCTTTAAGTCTGTATTAGGGGCCTACGAGCAGTACTTC
d_call: -; v_call: TRBV4-3; j_call: TRBJ2-6; clone_size: once; cdr3_aa: CASSQDPAGTGANVLTF; cdr3_nt: TGCGCCAGCAGCCAAGATCCGGCAGGGACTGGGGCCAACGTCCTGACTTTC
d_call: -; v_call: TRBV20-1; j_call: TRBJ2-7; clone_size: -; cdr3_aa: CSAGGQSHEQYF; cdr3_nt: TGCAGTGCGGGGGGACAGAGTCACGAGCAGTACTTC
d_call: -; v_call: TRBV2; j_call: TRBJ1-6; clone_size: -; cdr3_aa: CASRTAQNSPLHF; cdr3_nt: TGTGCCAGCAGGACAGCTCAAAATTCACCCCTCCACTTT
d_call: -; v_call: TRBV4-1; j_call: TRBJ2-3; clone_size: -; cdr3_aa: CASSQDAADTQYF; cdr3_nt: TGCGCCAGCAGCCAAGATGCGGCAGATACGCAGTATTTT
d_call: TRBD1; v_call: TRBV3-1; j_call: TRBJ2-5; clone_size: many; cdr3_aa: CASSLTGAKTQYF; cdr3_nt: TGTGCCAGCAGCCTTACAGGGGCAAAGACCCAGTACTTC
d_call: -; v_call: TRBV7-7; j_call: TRBJ2-2; clone_size: few; cdr3_aa: CASSLGLSGKDRNTGELFF; cdr3_nt: TGTGCTAGCAGCTTAGGCCTCTCCGGCAAGGACAGGAACACCGGGGAGCTGTTTTTT
d_call: TRBD2; v_call: TRBV6-2/TRBV6-3; j_call: TRBJ2-7; clone_size: few; cdr3_aa: CASSWDSGGSYEQYF; cdr3_nt: TGTGCCAGCAGTTGGGACTCCGGGGGGTCCTACGAGCAGTACTTC
d_call: -; v_call: TRBV20-1; j_call: TRBJ2-7; clone_size: -; cdr3_aa: CSARDPSSYEQYF; cdr3_nt: TGCAGTGCTAGAGATCCCAGCTCCTACGAGCAGTACTTC
d_call: TRBD1; v_call: TRBV3-1; j_call: TRBJ2-3; clone_size: -; cdr3_aa: CASSHRDRVTDTQYF; cdr3_nt: TGTGCCAGCAGCCACCGGGACAGGGTCACAGATACGCAGTATTTT
d_call: TRBD2; v_call: TRBV7-2; j_call: TRBJ2-7; clone_size: -; cdr3_aa: CASSPQVSGRAYEQYF; cdr3_nt: TGTGCCAGCAGCCCTCAAGTTAGCGGGAGGGCCTACGAGCAGTACTTC
d_call: -; v_call: TRBV5-1; j_call: TRBJ2-7; clone_size: many; cdr3_aa: CASRLWGELTYEQYF; cdr3_nt: TGCGCCAGCAGGCTCTGGGGGGAGCTCACCTACGAGCAGTACTTC
d_call: -; v_call: TRBV12-3/TRBV12-4; j_call: TRBJ2-2; clone_size: -; cdr3_aa: CASSPDSTGELFF; cdr3_nt: TGTGCCAGCAGTCCTGACAGCACCGGGGAGCTGTTTTTT
d_call: TRBD2; v_call: TRBV7-2; j_call: TRBJ2-3; clone_size: -; cdr3_aa: CASTKSGTSVDTQYF; cdr3_nt: TGTGCCAGCACCAAGTCCGGGACTAGCGTAGATACGCAGTATTTT
d_call: TRBD1; v_call: TRBV28; j_call: TRBJ1-2; clone_size: -; cdr3_aa: CASSSTGTGVYGYTF; cdr3_nt: TGTGCCAGCAGTTCAACCGGGACAGGTGTATATGGCTACACCTTC
d_call: TRBD2; v_call: TRBV11-2; j_call: TRBJ2-1; clone_size: -; cdr3_aa: CASSSQRYGLAGITYNEQFF; cdr3_nt: TGTGCCAGCAGCTCTCAACGTTACGGACTAGCGGGAATCACCTACAATGAGCAGTTCTTC
d_call: TRBD1; v_call: TRBV12-3/TRBV12-4; j_call: TRBJ1-2; clone_size: many; cdr3_aa: CASSLAGQENGYTF; cdr3_nt: TGTGCCAGCAGTTTAGCCGGACAGGAGAATGGCTACACCTTC
d_call: TRBD2; v_call: TRBV5-1; j_call: TRBJ2-4; clone_size: -; cdr3_aa: CASSSTSGFGIQYF; cdr3_nt: TGCGCCAGCAGCTCGACTAGCGGGTTCGGCATTCAGTACTTC
d_call: TRBD2; v_call: TRBV12-5; j_call: TRBJ2-5; clone_size: -; cdr3_aa: CASDLGLAEPKETQYF; cdr3_nt: TGTGCTAGTGACCTGGGACTAGCGGAGCCTAAAGAGACCCAGTACTTC
d_call: -; v_call: TRBV3-1; j_call: TRBJ2-1; clone_size: few; cdr3_aa: CASTEWGGANEQFF; cdr3_nt: TGTGCCAGCACGGAGTGGGGGGGGGCGAATGAGCAGTTCTTC
d_call: -; v_call: TRBV20-1; j_call: TRBJ1-2; clone_size: -; cdr3_aa: CSARDGTNYGYTF; cdr3_nt: TGCAGTGCTAGGGACGGGACTAACTATGGCTACACCTTC
d_call: TRBD1; v_call: TRBV5-1; j_call: TRBJ2-7; clone_size: few; cdr3_aa: CASSGQGVDSREQYF; cdr3_nt: TGCGCCAGCAGCGGACAGGGGGTCGACTCTCGCGAGCAGTACTTC
d_call: -; v_call: TRBV10-2; j_call: TRBJ1-5; clone_size: once; cdr3_aa: CASGGGVGQPQHF; cdr3_nt: TGCGCCAGTGGGGGGGGGGTTGGTCAGCCCCAGCATTTT
d_call: TRBD2; v_call: TRBV4-3; j_call: TRBJ2-3; clone_size: -; cdr3_aa: CASSQDQGGLGSTDTQYF; cdr3_nt: TGCGCCAGCAGCCAAGATCAAGGGGGACTAGGCTCCACAGATACGCAGTATTTT
d_call: TRBD2; v_call: TRBV2; j_call: TRBJ2-5; clone_size: -; cdr3_aa: CASNPVMPGTSGQYF; cdr3_nt: TGTGCCAGCAACCCGGTAATGCCCGGGACTAGTGGGCAGTACTTC
d_call: TRBD1; v_call: TRBV6-5; j_call: TRBJ1-5; clone_size: few; cdr3_aa: CASSYSRDRALREPQHF; cdr3_nt: TGTGCCAGCAGTTACTCGAGAGACAGGGCCCTCCGGGAGCCCCAGCATTTT
d_call: TRBD2; v_call: TRBV11-3; j_call: TRBJ2-1; clone_size: -; cdr3_aa: CASSLGLAGLLYNEQFF; cdr3_nt: TGTGCCAGCAGCCTCGGACTAGCGGGACTCCTCTACAATGAGCAGTTCTTC
d_call: -; v_call: TRBV5-1; j_call: TRBJ2-2; clone_size: -; cdr3_aa: CASSSGARGRDTGELFF; cdr3_nt: TGCGCCAGCAGTTCGGGAGCGAGGGGGCGCGACACCGGGGAGCTGTTTTTT
d_call: TRBD1; v_call: TRBV5-6; j_call: TRBJ2-7; clone_size: -; cdr3_aa: CASSSGQPPYEQYF; cdr3_nt: TGTGCCAGCAGCTCGGGACAGCCACCCTACGAGCAGTACTTC
d_call: -; v_call: TRBV7-2; j_call: TRBJ2-7; clone_size: few; cdr3_aa: CASSLGRRGNEQYF; cdr3_nt: TGTGCCAGCAGCTTAGGTCGTCGGGGGAACGAGCAGTACTTC
d_call: TRBD2; v_call: TRBV11-2; j_call: TRBJ2-5; clone_size: -; cdr3_aa: CASTGGAGGVGETQYF; cdr3_nt: TGTGCCAGCACCGGGGGAGCGGGAGGGGTAGGTGAGACCCAGTACTTC